This TCR beta chain is from a study of blood T cell repertoires in COVID-19. Across the study: Specimens from acute and convalescent COVID-19 originated in the United States, Italy and Spain.

This clone was found once. V dropped 5 bases and J dropped 3; count of bases not matched to a gene: 9. CDR3 size: 16 residues. Germline V gives CDR1 SEHNR, CDR2 FQNEAQ (reference sequence). Per the original methods: Quantification of nucleated cells was approximated via reference gene primer amplification. Repertoires were generated with immunoSEQ multiplex PCR, while TCRdb's copy carries only in-frame clones and drops some. That table is the source of V, J and clone size, and D and trimming were worked out from the DNA. This table holds around 360,000 clones, about 89% found once. The rearrangement links TRBV7-9 to TRBJ2-1; 8 bases map to TRBD2. The receptor's source is a man aged 40-50 years in a cohort exposed to, infected with or recovered from COVID-19 (not recorded which). The specimen was PBMCs or T cells enriched from blood (not recorded which). Written as DNA, the CDR3 is TGTGCCAGCAGCCCCAAGGTAGCGGGAAGCTACAATGAGCAGTTCTTC. It is translated as CASSPKVAGSYNEQFF.